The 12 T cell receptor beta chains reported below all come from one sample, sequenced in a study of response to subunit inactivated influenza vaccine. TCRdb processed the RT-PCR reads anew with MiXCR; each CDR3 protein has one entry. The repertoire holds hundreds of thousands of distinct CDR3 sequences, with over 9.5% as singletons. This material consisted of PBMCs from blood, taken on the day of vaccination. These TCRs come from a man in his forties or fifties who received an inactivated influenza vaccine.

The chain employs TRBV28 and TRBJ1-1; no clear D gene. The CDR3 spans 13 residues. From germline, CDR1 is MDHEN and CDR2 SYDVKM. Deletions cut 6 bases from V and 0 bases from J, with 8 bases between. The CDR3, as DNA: TGTGCCAGCAGGTCGGGCCTGAACACTGAAGCTTTCTTT. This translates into CASRSGLNTEAFF. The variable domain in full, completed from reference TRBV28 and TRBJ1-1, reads DVKVTQSSRYLVKRTGEKVFLECVQDMDHENMFWYRQDPGLGLRLIYFSYDVKMKEKGDIPEGYSVSREKKERFSLILESASTNQTSMYLCASRSGLNTEAFFGQGTRLTVV.

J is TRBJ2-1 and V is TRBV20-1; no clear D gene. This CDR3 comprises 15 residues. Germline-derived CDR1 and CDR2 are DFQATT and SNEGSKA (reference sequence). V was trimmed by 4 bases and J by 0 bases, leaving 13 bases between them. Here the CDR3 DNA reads TGCAGTGCTAATCAGTTGCGGAGCTCCTACAATGAGCAGTTCTTC. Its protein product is CSANQLRSSYNEQFF.

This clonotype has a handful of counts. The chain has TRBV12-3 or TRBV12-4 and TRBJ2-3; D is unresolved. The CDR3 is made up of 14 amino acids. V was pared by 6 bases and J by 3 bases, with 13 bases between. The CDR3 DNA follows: TGTGCCAGCAGCCCGACCTTAAGGACAGATACGCAGTATTTT. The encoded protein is CASSPTLRTDTQYF.

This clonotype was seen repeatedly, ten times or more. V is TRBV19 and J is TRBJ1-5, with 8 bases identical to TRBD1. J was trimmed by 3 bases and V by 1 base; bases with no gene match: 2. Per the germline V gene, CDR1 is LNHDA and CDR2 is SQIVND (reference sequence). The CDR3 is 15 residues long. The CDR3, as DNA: TGTGCCAGTAGTATAGCAGGGGGCAACAATCAGCCCCAGCATTTT. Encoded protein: CASSIAGGNNQPQHF.

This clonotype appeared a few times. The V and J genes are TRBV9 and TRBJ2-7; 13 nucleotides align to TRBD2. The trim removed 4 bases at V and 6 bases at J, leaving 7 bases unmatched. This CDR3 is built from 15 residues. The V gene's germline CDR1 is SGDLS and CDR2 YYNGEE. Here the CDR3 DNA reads TGTGCCAGCAGCAAAGGGACTAGCGGGACCCGCGAGCAGTACTTC. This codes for CASSKGTSGTREQYF.

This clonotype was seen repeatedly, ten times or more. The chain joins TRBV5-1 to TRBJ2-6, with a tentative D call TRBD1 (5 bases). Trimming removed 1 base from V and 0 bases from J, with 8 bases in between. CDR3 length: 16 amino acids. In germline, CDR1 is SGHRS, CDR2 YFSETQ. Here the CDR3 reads CASSLTGVSGANVLTF. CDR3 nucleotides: TGCGCCAGCAGCTTGACAGGAGTCTCTGGGGCCAACGTCCTGACTTTC.

CDR3 DNA sequence: TGTGCCAGCTCACCAAGGGCTGACTGGCGACTTAGCTCTGGGGCCAACGTCCTGACTTTC. Amino acids: CASSPRADWRLSSGANVLTF. V usage is TRBV18 and J usage is TRBJ2-6; D unclear. The CDR3 is 20 residues long. V lost 2 bases, J lost 0 bases, and 20 bases lay in between. CDR1 and CDR2 from the germline V gene are KGHSH and LQKENI.

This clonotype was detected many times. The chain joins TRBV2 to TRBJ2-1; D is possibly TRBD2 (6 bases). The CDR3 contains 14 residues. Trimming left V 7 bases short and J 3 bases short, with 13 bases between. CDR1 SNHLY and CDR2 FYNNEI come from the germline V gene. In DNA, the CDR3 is TGTGCCAGCACCGGGACTCAAAACTACAATGAGCAGTTCTTC. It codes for CASTGTQNYNEQFF.

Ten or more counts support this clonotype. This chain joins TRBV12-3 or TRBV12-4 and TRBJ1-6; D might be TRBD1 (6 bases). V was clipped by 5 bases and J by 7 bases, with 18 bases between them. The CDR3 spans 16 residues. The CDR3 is CASSPYLTGGNSPLHF. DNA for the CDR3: TGTGCCAGCAGTCCTTACCTGACAGGCGGGAATTCACCCCTCCACTTT.

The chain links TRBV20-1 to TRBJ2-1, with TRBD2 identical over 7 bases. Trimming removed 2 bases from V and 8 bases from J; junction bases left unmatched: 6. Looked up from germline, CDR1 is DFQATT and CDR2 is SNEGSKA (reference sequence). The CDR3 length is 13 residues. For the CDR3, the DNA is TGCAGTGCTAGATCGGGAGGTCCCCATGAGCAGTTCTTC. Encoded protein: CSARSGGPHEQFF.

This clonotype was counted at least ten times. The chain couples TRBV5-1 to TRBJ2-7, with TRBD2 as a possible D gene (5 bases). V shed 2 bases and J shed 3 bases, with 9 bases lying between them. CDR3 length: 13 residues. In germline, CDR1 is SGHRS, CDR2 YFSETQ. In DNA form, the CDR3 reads TGCGCCAGCAGCTTCGGGGATAACTACGAGCAGTACTTC. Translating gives CASSFGDNYEQYF.

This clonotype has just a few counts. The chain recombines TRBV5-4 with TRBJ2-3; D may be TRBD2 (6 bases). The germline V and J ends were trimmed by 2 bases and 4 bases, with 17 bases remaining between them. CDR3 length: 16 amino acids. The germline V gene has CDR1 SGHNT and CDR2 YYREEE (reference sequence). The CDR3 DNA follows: TGTGCCAGCAGCTTTAGAATGGGACTTGGAGCAGATACGCAGTATTTT. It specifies CASSFRMGLGADTQYF.